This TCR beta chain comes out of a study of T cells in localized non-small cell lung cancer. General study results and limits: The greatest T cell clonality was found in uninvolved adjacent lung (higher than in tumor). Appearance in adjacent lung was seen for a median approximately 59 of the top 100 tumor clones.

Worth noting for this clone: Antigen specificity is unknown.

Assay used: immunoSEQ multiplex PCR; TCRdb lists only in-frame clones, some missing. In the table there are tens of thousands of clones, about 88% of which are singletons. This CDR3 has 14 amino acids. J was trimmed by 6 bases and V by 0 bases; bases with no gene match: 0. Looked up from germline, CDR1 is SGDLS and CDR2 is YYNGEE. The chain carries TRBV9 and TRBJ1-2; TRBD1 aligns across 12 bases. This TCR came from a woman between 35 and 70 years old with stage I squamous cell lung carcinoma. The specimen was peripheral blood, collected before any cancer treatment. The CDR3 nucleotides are TGTGCCAGCAGCGTAGGGGACAGGGGGCATGGCTACACCTTC. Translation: CASSVGDRGHGYTF.